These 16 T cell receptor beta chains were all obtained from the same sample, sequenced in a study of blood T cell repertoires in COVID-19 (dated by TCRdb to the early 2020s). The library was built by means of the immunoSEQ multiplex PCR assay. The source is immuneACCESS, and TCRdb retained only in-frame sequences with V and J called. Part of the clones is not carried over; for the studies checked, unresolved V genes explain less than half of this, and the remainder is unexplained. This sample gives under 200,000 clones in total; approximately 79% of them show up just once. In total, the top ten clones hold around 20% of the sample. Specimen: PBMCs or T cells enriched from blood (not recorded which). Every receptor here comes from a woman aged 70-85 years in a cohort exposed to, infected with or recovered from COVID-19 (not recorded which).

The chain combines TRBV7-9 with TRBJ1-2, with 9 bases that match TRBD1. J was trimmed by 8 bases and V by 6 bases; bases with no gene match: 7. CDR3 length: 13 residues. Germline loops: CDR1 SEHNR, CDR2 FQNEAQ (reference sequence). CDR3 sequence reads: CASSRQGVRGYTF. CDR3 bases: TGTGCCAGCAGTCGACAGGGGGTAAGAGGCTACACCTTC.

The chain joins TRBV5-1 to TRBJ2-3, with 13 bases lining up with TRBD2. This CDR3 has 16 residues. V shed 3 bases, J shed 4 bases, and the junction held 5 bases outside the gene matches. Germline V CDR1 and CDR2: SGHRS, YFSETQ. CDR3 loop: CASSSGLAGSADTQYF. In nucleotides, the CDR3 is TGCGCCAGCAGCTCGGGACTAGCGGGAAGCGCAGATACGCAGTATTTT.

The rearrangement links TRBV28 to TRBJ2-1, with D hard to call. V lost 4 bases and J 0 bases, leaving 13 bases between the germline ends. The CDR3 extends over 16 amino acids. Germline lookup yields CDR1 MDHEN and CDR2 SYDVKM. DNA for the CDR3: TGTGCCAGCAGTTCCCTTAGCCATATCTCCTACAATGAGCAGTTCTTC. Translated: CASSSLSHISYNEQFF.

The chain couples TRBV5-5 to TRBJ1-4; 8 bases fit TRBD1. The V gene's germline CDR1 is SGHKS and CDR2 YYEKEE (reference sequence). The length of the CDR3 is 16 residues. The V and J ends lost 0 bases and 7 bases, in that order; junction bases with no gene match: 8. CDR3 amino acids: CASSLGGTGGAEKLFF. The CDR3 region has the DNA TGTGCCAGCAGCTTGGGGGGAACAGGGGGTGCTGAAAAACTGTTTTTT.

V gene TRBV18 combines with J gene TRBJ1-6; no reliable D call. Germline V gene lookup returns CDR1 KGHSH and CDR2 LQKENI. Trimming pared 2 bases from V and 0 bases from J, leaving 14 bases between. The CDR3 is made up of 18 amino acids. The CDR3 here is CASSPMTVGSSYNSPLHF. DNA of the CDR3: TGTGCCAGCTCACCAATGACGGTTGGGAGCTCCTATAATTCACCCCTCCACTTT.

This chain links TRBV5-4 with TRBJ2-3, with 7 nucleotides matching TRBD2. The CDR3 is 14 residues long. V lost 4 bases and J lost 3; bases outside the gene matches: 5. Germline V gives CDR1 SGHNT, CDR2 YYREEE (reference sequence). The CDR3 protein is CASSVGRETDTQYF. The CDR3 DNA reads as TGTGCCAGCAGCGTGGGGCGGGAGACAGATACGCAGTATTTT.

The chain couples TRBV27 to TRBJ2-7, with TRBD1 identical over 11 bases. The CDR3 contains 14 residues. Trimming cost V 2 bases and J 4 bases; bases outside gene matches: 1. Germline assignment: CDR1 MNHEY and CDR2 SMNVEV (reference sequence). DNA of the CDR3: TGTGCCAGCAGTTTACGGGACAGGGGGTACGAGCAGTACTTC. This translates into CASSLRDRGYEQYF.

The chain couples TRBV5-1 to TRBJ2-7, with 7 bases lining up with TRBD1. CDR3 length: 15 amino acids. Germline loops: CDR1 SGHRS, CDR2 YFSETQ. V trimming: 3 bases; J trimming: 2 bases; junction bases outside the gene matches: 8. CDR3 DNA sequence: TGCGCCAGCAGCTACGCCGGGACAGTTACCTACGAGCAGTACTTC. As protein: CASSYAGTVTYEQYF.

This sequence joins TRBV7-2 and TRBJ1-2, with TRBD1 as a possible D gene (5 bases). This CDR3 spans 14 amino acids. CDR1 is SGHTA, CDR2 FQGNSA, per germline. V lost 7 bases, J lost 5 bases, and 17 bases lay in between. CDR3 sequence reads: CASKFISGRYGYTF. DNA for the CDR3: TGTGCCAGCAAATTCATTTCAGGGAGGTATGGCTACACCTTC. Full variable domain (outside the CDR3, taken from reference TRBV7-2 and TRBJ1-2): GAGVSQSPSNKVTEKGKDVELRCDPISGHTALYWYRQSLGQGLEFLIYFQGNSAPDKSGLPSDRFSAERTGGSVSTLTIQRTQQEDSAVYLCASKFISGRYGYTFGSGTRLTVV.

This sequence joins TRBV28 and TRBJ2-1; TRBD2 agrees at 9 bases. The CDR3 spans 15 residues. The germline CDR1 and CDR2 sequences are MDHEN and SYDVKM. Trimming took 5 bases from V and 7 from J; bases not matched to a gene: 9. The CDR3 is CASSHSGRGANEQFF. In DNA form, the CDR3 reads TGTGCCAGCAGTCATAGCGGGAGAGGTGCGAATGAGCAGTTCTTC.

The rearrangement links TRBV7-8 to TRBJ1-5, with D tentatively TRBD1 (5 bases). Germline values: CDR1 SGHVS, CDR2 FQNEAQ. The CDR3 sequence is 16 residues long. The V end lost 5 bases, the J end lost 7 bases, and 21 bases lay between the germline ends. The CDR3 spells CASSPSRAGSGQPQHF. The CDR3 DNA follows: TGTGCCAGCAGCCCTAGTAGGGCAGGGAGCGGGCAGCCCCAGCATTTT.

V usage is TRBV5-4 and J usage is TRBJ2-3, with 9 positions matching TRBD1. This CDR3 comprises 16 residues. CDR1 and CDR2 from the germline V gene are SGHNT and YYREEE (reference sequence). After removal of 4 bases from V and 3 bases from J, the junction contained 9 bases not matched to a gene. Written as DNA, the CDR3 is TGTGCCAGCAGCCCCGGGACAGGGAGGTTGACAGATACGCAGTATTTT. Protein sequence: CASSPGTGRLTDTQYF.

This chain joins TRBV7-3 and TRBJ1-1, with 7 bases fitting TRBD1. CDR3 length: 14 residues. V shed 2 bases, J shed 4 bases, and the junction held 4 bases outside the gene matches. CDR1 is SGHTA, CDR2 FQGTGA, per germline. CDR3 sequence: CASSLDRAATEAFF. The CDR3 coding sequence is TGTGCCAGCAGCTTAGACAGGGCTGCCACTGAAGCTTTCTTT.

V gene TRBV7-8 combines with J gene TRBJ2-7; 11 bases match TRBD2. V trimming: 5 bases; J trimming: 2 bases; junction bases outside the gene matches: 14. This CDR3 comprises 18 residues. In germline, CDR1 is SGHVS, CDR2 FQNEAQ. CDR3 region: CASSRILTSGTQAYEQYF. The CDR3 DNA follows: TGTGCCAGCAGCCGCATACTGACTAGCGGGACTCAAGCCTACGAGCAGTACTTC.

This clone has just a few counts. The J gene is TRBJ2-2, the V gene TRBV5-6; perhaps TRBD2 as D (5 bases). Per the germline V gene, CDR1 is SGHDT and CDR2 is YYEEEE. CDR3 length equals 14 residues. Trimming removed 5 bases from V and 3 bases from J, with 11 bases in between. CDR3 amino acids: CASRRAGDTGELFF. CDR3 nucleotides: TGTGCCAGCAGACGTGCCGGGGACACCGGGGAGCTGTTTTTT.

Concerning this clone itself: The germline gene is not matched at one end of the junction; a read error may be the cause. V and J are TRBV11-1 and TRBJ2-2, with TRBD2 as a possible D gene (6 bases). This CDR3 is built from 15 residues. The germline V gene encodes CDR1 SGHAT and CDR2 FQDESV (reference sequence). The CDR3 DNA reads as TGTGCCAGCACCTTAGGTAGCGGCTACACCGGGGAGCTGTTTTTT. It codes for CASTLGSGYTGELFF.